One T cell receptor (beta chain) is described in this entry. The data are from a study of blood T cells in healthy people across ages. Alongside a J-beta primer mix, a sample-barcoded 5' primer served in a second PCR lasting 7 to 11 cycles. A single record per CDR3 protein comes from TCRdb applying MiXCR to the 5' RACE reads. The sample carries some 930,000 distinct CDR3 sequences, just under 30% recorded once. This CDR3 has 13 amino acids. CDR1 is LNHDA and CDR2 is SQIVND in the germline V gene (reference sequence). V lost 10 bases to trimming and J lost 3 bases; unmatched junction nucleotides: 5. The sample was also linked to a second study, of T cells of mothers and their children. From that second work: Overlap in related mother-child pairs always slightly exceeded unrelated pairs, never significantly.

This TCR was recovered from a woman aged 40-49 years in good health. The V gene is TRBV19, the J gene TRBJ2-7; 11 positions match TRBD1. The sample taken for sequencing was blood. CDR3 region: CATTDRGLYEQYF. The CDR3 bases are TGTGCCACCACGGACAGGGGGCTCTACGAGCAGTACTTC.